Listed here are 13 T cell receptor beta chains from one sample, sequenced in a study of T cells in Graves' hyperthyroidism and ophthalmopathy (dated by TCRdb to about 2019). The library was built by means of multiplex PCR. Sequencing used an Illumina HiSeq 2000. The TCR beta CDR3 regions were amplified from the RNA transcripts. The first round of RT-PCR for the TCR CDR3 was performed with the HTBI primer set and the Qiagen OneStep RT-PCR kit. The public reads were quality trimmed at Q25 with fastp and then assembled into clones with MiXCR by TCRdb, keeping productive beta chains. Rows are unified per CDR3 protein, each entry keeping the most common DNA and genes. This sample holds 650,000 to 850,000 distinct CDR3 sequences; 15% to 20% were observed only once. The top ten hold over 15% of the sample. Sequencing input: blood. All receptors come from a woman aged 45-65 years with Graves' hyperthyroidism that later progressed to Graves' ophthalmopathy.

This clonotype was observed many times. The rearrangement links TRBV15 to TRBJ2-7, with 8 bases lining up with TRBD1. CDR1 LNHNV and CDR2 YYDKDF come from the germline V gene (reference sequence). The length of the CDR3 is 15 residues. V shed 2 bases and J 5 bases; nucleotides not matched to a gene: 8. The CDR3 coding sequence is TGTGCCACCAGCAGATCGACAGGGGCGGGGAACGAGCAGTACTTC. It encodes CATSRSTGAGNEQYF.

A few counts support this clonotype. This chain uses TRBV6-1 with TRBJ2-1; 8 positions match TRBD2. In germline, CDR1 is MNHNS, CDR2 SASEGT. This CDR3 has 14 amino acids. J gave up 4 bases and V 6 bases, and 5 bases lay outside the gene matches. CDR3 protein: CASRGGGYYNEQFF. Written as DNA, the CDR3 is TGTGCCAGCAGGGGCGGGGGGTATTACAATGAGCAGTTCTTC.

The rearrangement joins TRBV18 to TRBJ1-2, with a weak D call TRBD1 (6 bases). Trimming stripped 4 bases from V and 6 bases from J, with 15 bases between. CDR1 is KGHSH, CDR2 LQKENI, per germline. The CDR3 consists of 14 residues. CDR3 residues: CASSREQGFHGYTF. As DNA, the CDR3 is TGTGCCAGCTCACGAGAACAGGGATTTCATGGCTACACCTTC.

This clonotype was detected many times. The rearrangement links TRBV2 to TRBJ2-3, with D perhaps matching TRBD2 (6 bases). CDR1 is SNHLY, CDR2 FYNNEI, per germline. The CDR3 length is 16 residues. V lost 3 bases to trimming and J lost 0 bases, with 13 bases between them. CDR3 sequence (DNA): TGTGCCAGCAGTGACAATAGCGGAACTAGCACAGATACGCAGTATTTT. The encoded protein is CASSDNSGTSTDTQYF.

Worth noting for this clonotype: One end of the junction is discordant with germline, which a read error may explain. The V call is TRBV7-7, the J call TRBJ2-1; 13 bases are shared with TRBD2. This CDR3 is 16 amino acids long. Germline CDR1 reads SSHAT; CDR2 reads FNYEAQ (reference sequence). The CDR3 nucleotides are TGTGCTAGCAGCGCCGGACTAGCGGGGGTCTACAATGAGCAGTTCTTC. Its protein product is CASSAGLAGVYNEQFF.

This chain connects TRBV20-1 to TRBJ2-1, with D perhaps matching TRBD2 (6 bases). V shed 0 bases and J shed 9 bases, with 21 bases lying between them. This CDR3 region has 16 residues. Germline V gives CDR1 DFQATT, CDR2 SNEGSKA (reference sequence). The CDR3 is CSARDTSGLSDLEQFF. CDR3 DNA: TGCAGTGCTAGAGATACCTCGGGACTTTCAGACCTTGAGCAGTTCTTC.

The chain joins TRBV10-1 to TRBJ1-2, with D uncertain. From germline, CDR1 is WNHNN and CDR2 SYGVQD (reference sequence). V lost 3 bases, J lost 4 bases, and 12 bases lay in between. The CDR3 loop spans 14 amino acids. CDR3 nucleotide sequence: TGCGCCAGCAGTGATGGAGAGACACCCTATGGCTACACCTTC. Protein: CASSDGETPYGYTF.

This clonotype was counted a single time. Possible read error: a much larger clone is one base away. This sequence joins TRBV14 and TRBJ2-7, with D unclear. From germline, CDR1 is SGHDN and CDR2 FVKESK. This CDR3 is 16 amino acids long. Trimming pared 1 base from V and 5 bases from J, leaving 18 bases between. CDR3 amino acids: CASSQVGRTDLNEQYF. The CDR3 DNA follows: TGTGCCAGCAGCCAAGTTGGCAGGACGGATCTCAACGAGCAGTACTTC.

The chain is built from TRBV9 and TRBJ1-2; TRBD1 agrees at 11 bases. The CDR3 contains 15 residues. Trimming cost V 3 bases and J 8 bases; bases outside gene matches: 9. Germline V gene lookup returns CDR1 SGDLS and CDR2 YYNGEE. The CDR3 region is CASSAPGQGVSGYTF. CDR3 DNA: TGTGCCAGCAGCGCCCCGGGACAGGGGGTAAGCGGCTACACCTTC. Supplemented by reference TRBV9 and TRBJ1-2, the full variable domain reads DSGVTQTPKHLITATGQRVTLRCSPRSGDLSVYWYQQSLDQGLQFLIQYYNGEERAKGNILERFSAQQFPDLHSELNLSSLELGDSALYFCASSAPGQGVSGYTFGSGTRLTVV.

The table lists this clonotype with many counts. The V call is TRBV3-1, the J call TRBJ1-2; D gene uncertain. CDR1 and CDR2 (germline): LGHDT, YNNKEL (reference sequence). The CDR3 runs to 13 residues. V was pared by 1 base and J by 8 bases, with 11 bases between. The CDR3 sequence: CASSQAAIQGYTF. CDR3 bases: TGTGCCAGCAGCCAAGCGGCCATCCAGGGCTACACCTTC.

This clonotype was recorded many times. V is TRBV20-1 and J is TRBJ2-5, with 9 bases aligning to TRBD2. Germline lookup yields CDR1 DFQATT and CDR2 SNEGSKA (reference sequence). This CDR3 is built from 14 residues. V lost 1 base, J lost 5 bases, and 5 bases stayed unmatched. The CDR3 DNA sequence: TGCAGTGCTAGAGCGAGTCTAGCGGGGGAGACCCAGTACTTC. It is translated as CSARASLAGETQYF.

This clonotype was seen many times. The rearrangement joins TRBV20-1 to TRBJ2-1, with 7 positions matching TRBD2. CDR1 is DFQATT, CDR2 SNEGSKA, per germline (reference sequence). Trimming cost V 2 bases and J 0 bases; bases outside gene matches: 4. The CDR3 runs 15 residues. CDR3 coding DNA: TGCAGTGCTAGAAAGCGGGGCTACTCCTACAATGAGCAGTTCTTC. Its protein is CSARKRGYSYNEQFF.

At least ten counts were recorded for this clonotype. V usage is TRBV5-1 and J usage is TRBJ1-1; 12 positions match TRBD1. This CDR3 contains 17 residues. V gave up 1 base and J gave up 1 base; unmatched junction bases: 5. Germline CDR1 and CDR2: SGHRS and YFSETQ. This CDR3 is CASSLMGQGASNTEAFF. The CDR3 DNA reads as TGCGCCAGCAGCTTGATGGGACAGGGGGCCTCGAACACTGAAGCTTTCTTT.